One sample yielded the 9 T cell receptor beta chains listed below, sequenced in a study of blood T cell repertoires in COVID-19. Sequencing was performed with immunoSEQ multiplex PCR; in TCRdb, only in-frame clones are kept and a portion is missing. The table records roughly 250,000 clones, around 86% of them present only once. The sequenced sample consisted of PBMCs or T cells enriched from blood (not recorded which). The receptors stem from a woman aged 50 to 60 who had recovered from COVID-19.

The chain has TRBV29-1 and TRBJ1-3, with D uncertain. Looked up from germline, CDR1 is SQVTM and CDR2 is ANQGSEA. V was trimmed by 4 bases and J by 2 bases, leaving 6 bases between them. This CDR3 region has 12 residues. The CDR3 region is CSVALTGNTIYF. The CDR3 DNA reads as TGCAGCGTTGCCCTTACTGGAAACACCATATATTTT.

The chain carries TRBV18 and TRBJ2-1, with 9 bases matching TRBD2. J gave up 4 bases and V 0 bases, and 10 bases lay outside the gene matches. The CDR3 totals 18 residues. CDR1 and CDR2 (germline): KGHSH, LQKENI. Here the CDR3 DNA reads TGTGCCAGCTCACCACCGGCTAGCGGGGTGGTTGGATACAATGAGCAGTTCTTC. It codes for CASSPPASGVVGYNEQFF.

The rearrangement links TRBV7-2 to TRBJ2-3; 11 bases are shared with TRBD2. Germline trimming cut 4 bases from V and 4 bases from J; bases unmatched to any gene: 10. This CDR3 has 17 amino acids. CDR1 and CDR2 from the germline V gene are SGHTA and FQGNSA. The CDR3 loop is CASSSFTTSGNSDTQYF. CDR3 DNA: TGTGCCAGCAGCTCCTTCACGACTAGCGGGAACTCAGATACGCAGTATTTT.

The gene calls are TRBV6-1 and TRBJ1-2; tentatively, D is TRBD1 (6 bases). The CDR3 has 15 amino acids. V was clipped by 0 bases and J by 4 bases, with 12 bases between them. Germline CDR1 and CDR2: MNHNS and SASEGT. For the CDR3, the DNA is TGTGCCAGCAGTGAAGCGGTGGGGGCCCCCTATGGCTACACCTTC. This gives the protein CASSEAVGAPYGYTF.

Here the CDR3 reads CASSPHRGQDNSPLHF. Here the CDR3 DNA reads TGTGCCAGTAGTCCCCACCGGGGACAGGATAATTCACCCCTCCACTTT. The chain has TRBV19 and TRBJ1-6, with 8 bases that match TRBD1. The CDR3 length is 16 residues. CDR1 is LNHDA and CDR2 is SQIVND in the germline V gene (reference sequence). V dropped 5 bases and J dropped 5; count of bases not matched to a gene: 8.

The chain recombines TRBV7-8 with TRBJ1-1; 9 nucleotides agree with TRBD1. V shed 2 bases and J 4 bases; nucleotides not matched to a gene: 8. The germline CDR1 and CDR2 sequences are SGHVS and FQNEAQ. CDR3 length: 16 residues. DNA of the CDR3: TGTGCCAGCAGCTTACAGGGGACAGGGTCAGGCACTGAAGCTTTCTTT. Protein: CASSLQGTGSGTEAFF. The full variable domain, its missing parts supplied by reference TRBV7-8 and TRBJ1-1, is GAGVSQSPRYKVAKRGQDVALRCDPISGHVSLFWYQQALGQGPEFLTYFQNEAQLDKSGLPSDRFFAERPEGSVSTLKIQRTQQEDSAVYLCASSLQGTGSGTEAFFGQGTRLTVV.

The rearrangement uses TRBV4-3 and TRBJ2-5; tentatively, D is TRBD2 (6 bases). Trimming left V 0 bases short and J 5 bases short, with 16 bases between. Per the germline V gene, CDR1 is LGHNA and CDR2 is YSLEER. CDR3 length: 16 amino acids. The CDR3 region has the DNA TGCGCCAGCAGCCAAGAAGATTCAGGAGGGCGGGAGACCCAGTACTTC. It yields the protein CASSQEDSGGRETQYF.

The chain combines TRBV20-1 with TRBJ2-7; 10 bases line up with TRBD2. This CDR3 region has 14 residues. CDR1 is DFQATT, CDR2 SNEGSKA, per germline (reference sequence). Trimming removed 3 bases from V and 3 bases from J; junction bases left unmatched: 5. As DNA, the CDR3 is TGCAGTGCTAGTGGCGCTAGCGGGAGCTACGAGCAGTACTTC. Translating it yields CSASGASGSYEQYF.

This sequence joins TRBV15 and TRBJ2-3; 7 nucleotides line up with TRBD2. The CDR3 has 16 amino acids. The V gene end was trimmed by 1 base and the J gene end by 0 bases; junction bases not matched to a gene: 4. Germline-derived CDR1 and CDR2 are LNHNV and YYDKDF (reference sequence). The chain's CDR3 is CATSRGGSGSTDTQYF. In DNA form, the CDR3 reads TGTGCCACCAGCAGAGGAGGTAGCGGGAGCACAGATACGCAGTATTTT.